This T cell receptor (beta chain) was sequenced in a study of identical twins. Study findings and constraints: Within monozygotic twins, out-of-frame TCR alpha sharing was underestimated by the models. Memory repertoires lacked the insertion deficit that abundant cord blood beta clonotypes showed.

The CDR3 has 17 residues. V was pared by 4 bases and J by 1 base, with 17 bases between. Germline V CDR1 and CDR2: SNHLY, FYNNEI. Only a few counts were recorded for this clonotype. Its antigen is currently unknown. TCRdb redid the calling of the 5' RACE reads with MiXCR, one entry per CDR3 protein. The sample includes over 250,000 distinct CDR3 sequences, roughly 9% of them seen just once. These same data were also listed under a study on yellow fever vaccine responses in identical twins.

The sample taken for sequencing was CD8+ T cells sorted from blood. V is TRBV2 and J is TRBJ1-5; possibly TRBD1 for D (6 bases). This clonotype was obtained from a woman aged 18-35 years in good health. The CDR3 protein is CASSVSTGPLSNQPQHF. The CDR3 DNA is TGTGCCAGCAGTGTTTCGACAGGACCCCTCAGCAATCAGCCCCAGCATTTT.